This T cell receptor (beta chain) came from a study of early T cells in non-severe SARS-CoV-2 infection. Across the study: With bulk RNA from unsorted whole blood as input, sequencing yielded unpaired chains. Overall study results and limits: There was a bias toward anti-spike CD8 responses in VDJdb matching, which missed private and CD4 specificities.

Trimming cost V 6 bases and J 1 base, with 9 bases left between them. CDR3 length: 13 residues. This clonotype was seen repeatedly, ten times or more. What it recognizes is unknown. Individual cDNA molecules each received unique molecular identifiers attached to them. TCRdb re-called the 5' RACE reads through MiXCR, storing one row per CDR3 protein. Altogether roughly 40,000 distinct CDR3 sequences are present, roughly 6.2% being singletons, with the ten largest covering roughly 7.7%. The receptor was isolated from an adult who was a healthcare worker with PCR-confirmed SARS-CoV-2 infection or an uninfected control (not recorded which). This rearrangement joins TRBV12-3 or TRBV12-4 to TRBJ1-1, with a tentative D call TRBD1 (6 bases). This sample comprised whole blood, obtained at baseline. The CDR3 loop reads CASRGQPNTEAFF. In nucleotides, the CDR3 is TGTGCCAGCAGGGGACAACCGAACACTGAAGCTTTCTTT.